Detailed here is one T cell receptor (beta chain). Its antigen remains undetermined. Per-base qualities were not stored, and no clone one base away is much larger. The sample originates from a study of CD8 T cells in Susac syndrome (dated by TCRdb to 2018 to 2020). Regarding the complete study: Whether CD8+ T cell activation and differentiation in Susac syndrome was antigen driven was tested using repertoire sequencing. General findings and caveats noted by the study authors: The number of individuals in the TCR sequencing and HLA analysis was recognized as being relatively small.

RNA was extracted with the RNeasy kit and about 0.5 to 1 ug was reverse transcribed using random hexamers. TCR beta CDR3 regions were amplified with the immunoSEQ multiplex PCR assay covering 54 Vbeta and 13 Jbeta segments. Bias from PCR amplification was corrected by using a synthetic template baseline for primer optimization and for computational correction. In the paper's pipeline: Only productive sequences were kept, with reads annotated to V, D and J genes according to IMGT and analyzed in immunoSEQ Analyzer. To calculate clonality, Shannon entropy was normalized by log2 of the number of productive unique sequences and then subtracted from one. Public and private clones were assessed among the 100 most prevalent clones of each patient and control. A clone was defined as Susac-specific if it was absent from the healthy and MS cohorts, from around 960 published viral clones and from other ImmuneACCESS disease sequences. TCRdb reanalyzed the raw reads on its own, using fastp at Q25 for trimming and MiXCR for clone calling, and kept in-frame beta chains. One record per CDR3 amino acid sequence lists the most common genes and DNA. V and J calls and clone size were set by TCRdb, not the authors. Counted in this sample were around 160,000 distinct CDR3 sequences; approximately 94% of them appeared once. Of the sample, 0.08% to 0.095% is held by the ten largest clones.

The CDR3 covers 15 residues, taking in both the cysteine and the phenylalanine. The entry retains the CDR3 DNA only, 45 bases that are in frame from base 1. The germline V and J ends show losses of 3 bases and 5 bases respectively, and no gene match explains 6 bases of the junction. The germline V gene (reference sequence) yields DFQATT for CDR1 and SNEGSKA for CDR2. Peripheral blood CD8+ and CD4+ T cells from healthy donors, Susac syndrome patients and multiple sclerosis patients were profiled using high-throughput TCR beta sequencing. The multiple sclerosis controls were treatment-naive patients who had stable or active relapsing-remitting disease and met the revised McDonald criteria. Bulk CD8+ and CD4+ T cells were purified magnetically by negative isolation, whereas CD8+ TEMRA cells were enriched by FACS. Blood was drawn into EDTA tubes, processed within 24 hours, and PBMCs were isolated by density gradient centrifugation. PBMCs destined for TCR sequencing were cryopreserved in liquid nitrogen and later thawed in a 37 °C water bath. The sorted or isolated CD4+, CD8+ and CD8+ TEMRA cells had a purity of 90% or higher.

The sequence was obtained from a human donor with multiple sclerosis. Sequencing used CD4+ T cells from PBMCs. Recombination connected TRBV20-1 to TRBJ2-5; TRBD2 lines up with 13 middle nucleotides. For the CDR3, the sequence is CSARRLAGGRETQYF. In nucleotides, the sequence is TGCAGTGCTAGGAGACTAGCGGGAGGTCGGGAGACCCAGTACTTC.